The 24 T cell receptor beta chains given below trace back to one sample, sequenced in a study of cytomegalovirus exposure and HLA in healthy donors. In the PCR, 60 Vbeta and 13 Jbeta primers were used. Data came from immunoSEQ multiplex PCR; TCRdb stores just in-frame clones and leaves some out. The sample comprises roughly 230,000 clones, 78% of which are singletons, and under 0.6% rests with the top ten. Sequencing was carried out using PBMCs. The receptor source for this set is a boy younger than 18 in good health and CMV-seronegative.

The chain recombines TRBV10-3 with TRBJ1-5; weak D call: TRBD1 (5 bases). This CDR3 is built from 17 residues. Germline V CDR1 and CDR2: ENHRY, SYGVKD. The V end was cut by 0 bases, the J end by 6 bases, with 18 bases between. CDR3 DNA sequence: TGTGCCATCAGTGAGTCGGCGGCAGCAGGGATAGGTCAGCCCCAGCATTTT. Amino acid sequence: CAISESAAAGIGQPQHF.

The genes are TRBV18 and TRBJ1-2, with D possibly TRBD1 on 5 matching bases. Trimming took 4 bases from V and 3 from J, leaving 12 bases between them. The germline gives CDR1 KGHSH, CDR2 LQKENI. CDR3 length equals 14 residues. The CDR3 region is CASSRGHPDYGYTF. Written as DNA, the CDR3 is TGTGCCAGCTCACGCGGACATCCCGACTATGGCTACACCTTC.

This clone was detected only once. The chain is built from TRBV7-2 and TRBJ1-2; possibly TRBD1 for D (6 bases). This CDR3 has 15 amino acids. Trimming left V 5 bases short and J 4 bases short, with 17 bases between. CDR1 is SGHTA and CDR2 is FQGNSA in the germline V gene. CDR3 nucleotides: TGTGCCAGCAGCCTAGAGACAGGAACGGGCTATGGCTACACCTTC. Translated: CASSLETGTGYGYTF.

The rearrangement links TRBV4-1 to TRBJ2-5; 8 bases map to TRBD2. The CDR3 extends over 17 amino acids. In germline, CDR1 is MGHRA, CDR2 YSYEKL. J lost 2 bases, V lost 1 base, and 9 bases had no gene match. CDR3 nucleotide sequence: TGCGCCAGCAGCCAAGGGGTGGGCGGGGGGAGTCAAGAGACCCAGTACTTC. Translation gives CASSQGVGGGSQETQYF.

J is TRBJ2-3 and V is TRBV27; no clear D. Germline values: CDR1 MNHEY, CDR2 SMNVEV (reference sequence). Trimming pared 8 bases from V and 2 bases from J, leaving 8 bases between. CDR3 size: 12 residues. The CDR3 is CASAPVTDTQYF. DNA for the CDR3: TGTGCCAGCGCCCCAGTCACAGATACGCAGTATTTT.

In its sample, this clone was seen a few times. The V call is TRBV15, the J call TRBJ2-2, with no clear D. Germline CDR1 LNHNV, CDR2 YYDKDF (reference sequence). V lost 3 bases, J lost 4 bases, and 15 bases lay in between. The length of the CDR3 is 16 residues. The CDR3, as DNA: TGTGCCACCAGCAGGGGCCCCTGGTGGGCCACCGGGGAGCTGTTTTTT. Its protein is CATSRGPWWATGELFF. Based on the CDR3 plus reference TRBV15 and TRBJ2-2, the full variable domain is DAMVIQNPRYQVTQFGKPVTLSCSQTLNHNVMYWYQQKSSQAPKLLFHYYDKDFNNEADTPDNFQSRRPNTSFCFLDIRSPGLGDTAMYLCATSRGPWWATGELFFGEGSRLTVL.

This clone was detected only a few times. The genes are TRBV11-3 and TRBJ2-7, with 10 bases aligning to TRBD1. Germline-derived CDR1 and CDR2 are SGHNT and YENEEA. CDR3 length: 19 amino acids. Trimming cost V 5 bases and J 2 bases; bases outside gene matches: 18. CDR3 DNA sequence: TGTGCCAGCAGCGGACGCCGGGACAGGGGCGCCCAATCAGCCTACGAGCAGTACTTC. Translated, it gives CASSGRRDRGAQSAYEQYF.

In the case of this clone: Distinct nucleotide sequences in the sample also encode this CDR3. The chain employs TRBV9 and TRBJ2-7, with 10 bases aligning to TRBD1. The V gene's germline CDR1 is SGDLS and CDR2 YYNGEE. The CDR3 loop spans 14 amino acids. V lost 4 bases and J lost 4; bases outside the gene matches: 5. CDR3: CASSPRDRGYEQYF. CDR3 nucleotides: TGTGCCAGCAGCCCCCGGGACAGGGGATACGAGCAGTACTTC.

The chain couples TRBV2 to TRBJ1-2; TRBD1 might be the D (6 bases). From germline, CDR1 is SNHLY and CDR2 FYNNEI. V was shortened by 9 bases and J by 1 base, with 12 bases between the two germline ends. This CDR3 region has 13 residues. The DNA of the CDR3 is TGTGCCAGGGGGGCCAGACGTAACTATGGCTACACCTTC. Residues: CARGARRNYGYTF.

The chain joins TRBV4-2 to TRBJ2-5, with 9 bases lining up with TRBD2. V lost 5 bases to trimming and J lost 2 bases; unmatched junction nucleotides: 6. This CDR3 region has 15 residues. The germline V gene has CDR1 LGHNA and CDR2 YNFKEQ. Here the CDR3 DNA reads TGTGCCAGCAGCAAGGAGAGCGGGGGGCAAGAGACCCAGTACTTC. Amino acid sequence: CASSKESGGQETQYF.

The chain's CDR3 is CAISESIPGGPEETQYF. The CDR3, as DNA: TGTGCCATCAGTGAGTCCATCCCGGGAGGGCCGGAAGAGACCCAGTACTTC. The rearrangement uses TRBV10-3 and TRBJ2-5; TRBD2 agrees at 8 bases. The CDR3 runs to 17 residues. V lost 0 bases to trimming and J lost 3 bases; unmatched junction nucleotides: 9. Germline lookup yields CDR1 ENHRY and CDR2 SYGVKD.

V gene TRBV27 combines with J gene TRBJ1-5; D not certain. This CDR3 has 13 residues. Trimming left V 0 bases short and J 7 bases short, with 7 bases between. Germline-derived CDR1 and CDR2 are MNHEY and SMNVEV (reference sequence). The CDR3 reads CASSLSNGQPQHF. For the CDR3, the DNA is TGTGCCAGCAGTTTATCTAACGGGCAGCCCCAGCATTTT.

The CDR3, as DNA: TGCGCCAGCAGCCAGGGGAGAAGGGACTACGAGCAGTACTTC. It encodes CASSQGRRDYEQYF. This sequence joins TRBV4-1 and TRBJ2-7; D is perhaps TRBD2 (5 bases). Trimming shortened V by 3 bases and J by 3 bases, and 12 bases separated the two germline ends. CDR1 MGHRA and CDR2 YSYEKL come from the germline V gene. This CDR3 spans 14 amino acids.

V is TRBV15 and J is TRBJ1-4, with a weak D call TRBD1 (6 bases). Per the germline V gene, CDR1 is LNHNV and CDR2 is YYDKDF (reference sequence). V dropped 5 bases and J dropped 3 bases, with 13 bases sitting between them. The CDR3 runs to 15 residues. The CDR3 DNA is TGTGCCACCAGCTGGAACAGGGATGCTAATGAAAAACTGTTTTTT. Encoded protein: CATSWNRDANEKLFF.

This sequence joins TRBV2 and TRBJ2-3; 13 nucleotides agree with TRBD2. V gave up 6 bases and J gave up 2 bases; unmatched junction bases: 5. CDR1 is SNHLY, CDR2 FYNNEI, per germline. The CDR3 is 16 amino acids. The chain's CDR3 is CASRIGLAGDTDTQYF. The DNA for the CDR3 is TGTGCCAGCAGGATAGGACTAGCGGGGGACACAGATACGCAGTATTTT.

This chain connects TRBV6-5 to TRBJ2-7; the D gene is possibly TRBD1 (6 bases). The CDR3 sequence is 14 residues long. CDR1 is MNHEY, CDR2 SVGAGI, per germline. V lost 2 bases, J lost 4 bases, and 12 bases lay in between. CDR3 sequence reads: CASSYGRGVYEQYF. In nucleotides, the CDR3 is TGTGCCAGCAGTTACGGCAGGGGTGTATACGAGCAGTACTTC.

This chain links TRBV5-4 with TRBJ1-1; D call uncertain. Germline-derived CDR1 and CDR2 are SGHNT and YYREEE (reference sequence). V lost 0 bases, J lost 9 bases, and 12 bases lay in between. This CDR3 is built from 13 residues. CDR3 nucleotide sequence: TGTGCCAGCAGCTTGGGTGGGGAGCAGCAAGCTTTCTTT. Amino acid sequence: CASSLGGEQQAFF. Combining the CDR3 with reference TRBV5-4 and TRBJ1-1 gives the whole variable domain ETGVTQSPTHLIKTRGQQVTLRCSSQSGHNTVSWYQQALGQGPQFIFQYYREEENGRGNFPPRFSGLQFPNYSSELNVNALELDDSALYLCASSLGGEQQAFFGQGTRLTVV.

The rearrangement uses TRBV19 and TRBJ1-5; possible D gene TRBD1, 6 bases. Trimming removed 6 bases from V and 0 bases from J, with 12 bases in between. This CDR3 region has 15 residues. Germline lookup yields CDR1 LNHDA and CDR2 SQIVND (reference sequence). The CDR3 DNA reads TGTGCCAGTAGCCGGACAGTAAATAGCAATCAGCCCCAGCATTTT. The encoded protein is CASSRTVNSNQPQHF.

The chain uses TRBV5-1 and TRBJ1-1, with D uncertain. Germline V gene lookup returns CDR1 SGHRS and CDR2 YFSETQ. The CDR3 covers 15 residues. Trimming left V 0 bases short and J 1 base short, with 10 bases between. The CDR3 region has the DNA TGCGCCAGCAGCTTGGACGGGTGGAGGAACACTGAAGCTTTCTTT. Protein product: CASSLDGWRNTEAFF.

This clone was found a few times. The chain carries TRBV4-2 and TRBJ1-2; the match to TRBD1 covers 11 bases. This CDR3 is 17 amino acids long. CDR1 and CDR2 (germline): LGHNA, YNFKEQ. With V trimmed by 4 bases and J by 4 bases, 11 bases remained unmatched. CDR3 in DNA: TGTGCCAGCAGCCGAGGATCCGGGACAGGGGGTAGCTATGGCTACACCTTC. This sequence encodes CASSRGSGTGGSYGYTF.

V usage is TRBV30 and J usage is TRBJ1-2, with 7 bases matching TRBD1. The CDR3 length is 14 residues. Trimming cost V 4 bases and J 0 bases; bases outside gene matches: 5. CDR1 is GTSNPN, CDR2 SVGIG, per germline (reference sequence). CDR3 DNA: TGTGCCTGGACGACAGGGAAGGCTAACTATGGCTACACCTTC. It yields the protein CAWTTGKANYGYTF.

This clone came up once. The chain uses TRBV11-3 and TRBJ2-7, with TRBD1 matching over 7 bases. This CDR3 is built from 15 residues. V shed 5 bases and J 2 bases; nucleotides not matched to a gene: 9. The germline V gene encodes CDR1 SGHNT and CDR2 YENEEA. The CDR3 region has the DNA TGTGCCAGCAGCCCCGGGACAGCATCCGCCTACGAGCAGTACTTC. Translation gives CASSPGTASAYEQYF.

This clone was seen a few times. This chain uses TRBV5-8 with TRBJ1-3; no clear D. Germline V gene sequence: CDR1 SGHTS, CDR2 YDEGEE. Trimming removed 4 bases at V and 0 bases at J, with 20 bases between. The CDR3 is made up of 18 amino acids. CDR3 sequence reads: CASSIVRESINSGNTIYF. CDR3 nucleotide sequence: TGTGCCAGCAGCATTGTAAGGGAGAGTATTAACTCTGGAAACACCATATATTTT.

The chain's CDR3 is CATSRDRTRNYEQYF. In nucleotides, the CDR3 is TGTGCCACCAGCAGAGATCGGACAAGGAACTACGAGCAGTACTTC. This chain joins TRBV15 and TRBJ2-7; TRBD1 might be the D (5 bases). The germline V gene encodes CDR1 LNHNV and CDR2 YYDKDF (reference sequence). The CDR3 runs 15 residues. The V gene lost 0 bases and the J gene lost 3 bases, with 12 bases spanning the gap.